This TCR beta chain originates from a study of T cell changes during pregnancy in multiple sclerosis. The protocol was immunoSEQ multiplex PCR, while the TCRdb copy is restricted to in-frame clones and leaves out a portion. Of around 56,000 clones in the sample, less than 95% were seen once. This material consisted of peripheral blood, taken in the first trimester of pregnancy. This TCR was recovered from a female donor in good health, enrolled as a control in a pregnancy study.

CDR3 amino acids: CASSPFSNEKLFF. For the CDR3, the DNA is TGCGCCAGCAGCCCGTTTAGTAATGAAAAACTGTTTTTT. This chain uses TRBV5-1 with TRBJ1-4; no firm D call. The CDR3 loop spans 13 amino acids. The germline gives CDR1 SGHRS, CDR2 YFSETQ. The V end lost 4 bases, the J end lost 4 bases, and 8 bases lay between the germline ends. Full variable domain (outside the CDR3, taken from reference TRBV5-1 and TRBJ1-4): KAGVTQTPRYLIKTRGQQVTLSCSPISGHRSVSWYQQTPGQGLQFLFEYFSETQRNKGNFPGRFSGRQFSNSRSEMNVSTLELGDSALYLCASSPFSNEKLFFGSGTQLSVL.